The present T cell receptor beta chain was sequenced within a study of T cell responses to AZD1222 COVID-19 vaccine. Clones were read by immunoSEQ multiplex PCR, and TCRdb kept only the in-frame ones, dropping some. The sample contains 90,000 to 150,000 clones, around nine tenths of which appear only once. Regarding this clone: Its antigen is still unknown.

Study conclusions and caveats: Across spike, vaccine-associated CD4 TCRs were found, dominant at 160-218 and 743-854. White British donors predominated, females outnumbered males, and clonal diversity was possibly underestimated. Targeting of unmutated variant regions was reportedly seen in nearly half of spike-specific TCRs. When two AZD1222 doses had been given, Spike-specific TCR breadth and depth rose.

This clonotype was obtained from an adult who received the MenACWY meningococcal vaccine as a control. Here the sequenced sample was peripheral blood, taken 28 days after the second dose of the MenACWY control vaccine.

CDR3 sequence (DNA): TGTGCCAGCAGCCCCCAAGCGGGAGAATCAGATACGCAGTATTTT. Translating gives CASSPQAGESDTQYF. This chain links TRBV7-3 with TRBJ2-3, with TRBD2 matching over 8 bases. Germline values: CDR1 SGHTA, CDR2 FQGTGA. The CDR3 has 15 amino acids. The ends lost 5 bases at V and 4 bases at J; junction bases unmatched: 8.